This T cell receptor (beta chain) was obtained from a study of CD8+CD57+ T cells in acquired aplastic anemia (dated by TCRdb to the late 2010s). Background for the entire study: Extracted DNA from sorted CD4+ and CD8+ cells averaged 3.2 ug, ranging from roughly 0.17 to 27.4 ug. Mean read counts for healthy donor samples were approximately 10 million for CD4+ cells and 11.0 million for CD8+ cells.

This clonotype came up many times. Its antigen remains unidentified. Base qualities are not at hand, and no much larger clone is one base apart. Profiling of TCR beta VDJ combinations and CDR3 sequences used genomic DNA as the template. An Illumina HiSeq 2000 was used for TCR repertoire sequencing. From the authors' description of their analysis: TRBV/TRBJ rearrangement plots, CDR3 size and DJ length profiles, and Simpson's diversity index were used to evaluate the repertoires. The most abundant DNA sequence in the deep sequencing data was taken as the immunodominant clone. CDR3 amino acid sequences were checked for sharing between subjects and were compared against published repertoires and the VDJdb database. TCRdb took the public reads, trimmed them with fastp at Q25, ran MiXCR for clone calling and kept in-frame beta chains. Rows with a matching CDR3 protein are joined into one entry that keeps the most common DNA and genes. TCRdb's processing, not the authors', yielded these V and J calls. The sample table records hundreds of thousands of distinct CDR3 sequences; around 68% of these occur just once. 4% of the sample is held by the ten biggest clonotypes.

In the study, sorted CD4+ and CD8+ blood T cells from patients with severe aplastic anemia and from healthy subjects underwent deep sequencing of TCR repertoires. Ficoll-Paque density gradient centrifugation was used to isolate peripheral blood mononuclear cells. Before DNA extraction, CD4+ and CD8+ T cells were sorted with FACS or magnetic beads. Overall study results and their limits: No significant difference in CD8+ Simpson's diversity was found between patients and healthy controls (P=0.060). Although roughly 30 CD8+ CDR3 sequences were shared by patients and controls, these sequences appeared highly expressed in patients and within the immunodominant clones of patients.

For CDR1 and CDR2, the germline V gene lists MNHEY and SVGEGT. V drops 6 bases and J drops 3 bases, leaving 15 bases in between. Taken from cysteine to phenylalanine, the CDR3 has 14 residues. CDR3 DNA only is kept here, 42 bases in frame from base 1. The TCR originated in a human donor in good health, serving as a control. Here the chain combines TRBV6-2 or TRBV6-3 and TRBJ2-7; the D region may be TRBD1 or TRBD2, each matching 5 bases equally. Sequencing was done on a sample of sorted CD4+, CD8+, or CD8+CD57+ T cells (not recorded which) from PBMCs. The CDR3 protein: CASRTPGTDYEQYF. The nucleotide sequence is given as TGTGCCAGCAGAACCCCCGGGACGGACTACGAGCAGTACTTC.